These T cell receptor beta chains were read from a single sample in a study of T cell responses to AZD1222 COVID-19 vaccine. Data came from immunoSEQ multiplex PCR; TCRdb stores just in-frame clones and leaves some out. The sample has more than 150,000 clones, roughly 92% seen once. The input for sequencing was peripheral blood, taken 28 days after the second AZD1222 dose. The receptor set was obtained from an adult who received the AZD1222 COVID-19 vaccine. Each CDR3 is given with its conserved first and last residue. A D gene is named only where the DNA matches it firmly. Clone size is stated in some rows and not others, as once, few, many or a class when expanded.

TGTGCCAGCAGCGCCATGGCAGGGGCCTACGAGCAGTACTTC | CASSAMAGAYEQYF | few | TRBJ2-7 | TRBV3-1/TRBV3-2 | -
TGTGCCAGCAGCTTCGAAGAGACCCAGTACTTC | CASSFEETQYF | - | TRBJ2-5 | TRBV5-6 | -
TGCGCCAGCAGTCCCTACCGGGACGGTGAAAAACTGTTTTTT | CASSPYRDGEKLFF | - | TRBJ1-4 | TRBV4-1 | -
TGTGCCAGCAGCTTGTGGGAGGCCATTAACTATGGCTACACCTTC | CASSLWEAINYGYTF | - | TRBJ1-2 | TRBV5-4 | -
TGTGCCATCAGCGGCCAGGGAAACGACGAGCAGTACTTC | CAISGQGNDEQYF | - | TRBJ2-7 | TRBV10-3 | -
TGTGCCAGCGAGGTTGGTAGATGGCAGTATTTT | CASEVGRWQYF | - | TRBJ2-3 | TRBV2 | -
TGTGCCAGCAGTGGTTCTAGCGGGAGTTACGAGCAGTACTTC | CASSGSSGSYEQYF | - | TRBJ2-7 | TRBV28 | TRBD2
TGTGCCAGCAGCTCCGGACGGAACAATCAGCCCCAGCATTTT | CASSSGRNNQPQHF | - | TRBJ1-5 | TRBV5-6 | -
TGCGCCAGCAGCCTGGGACAGGGGTCTAACTATGGCTACACCTTC | CASSLGQGSNYGYTF | - | TRBJ1-2 | TRBV4-1 | TRBD1
TGTGCCAGCAGTTTTGAGGTGGATCAGCCCCAGCATTTT | CASSFEVDQPQHF | - | TRBJ1-5 | TRBV27 | -
TGTGCCAGCTCACCCCCGGGACAGGGACCAACCGGGGAGCTGTTTTTT | CASSPPGQGPTGELFF | - | TRBJ2-2 | TRBV18 | TRBD1
TGTGCCAGCAGTTACCTCGGACAGGGAGAAAATTCACCCCTCCACTTT | CASSYLGQGENSPLHF | - | TRBJ1-6 | TRBV6-5 | TRBD1
TGTGCCAGTAGTCCTAAACAGGGTTTGACCCTCGTTGAAGCTTTCTTT | CASSPKQGLTLVEAFF | once | TRBJ1-1 | TRBV19 | -
TGCGCCAGCAGCTTGGAGGGGAGCGCGGGCTACGAGCAGTACTTC | CASSLEGSAGYEQYF | once | TRBJ2-7 | TRBV5-1 | -
TGTGCCAGCAGTAGACAGCCAGTTACGCAGTATTTT | CASSRQPVTQYF | - | TRBJ2-3 | TRBV28 | -
TGTGCCATCAGTGAAGGGCAGGAGGCCCCTAACTATGGCTACACCTTC | CAISEGQEAPNYGYTF | - | TRBJ1-2 | TRBV10-3 | -
TGCGCCAGCAGCCGACAGGGAAACCAGCCCCAGCATTTT | CASSRQGNQPQHF | - | TRBJ1-5 | TRBV5-1 | TRBD1
TGTGCCAGCAGTTTCAGGGGAGGAACAGAGACCCAGTACTTC | CASSFRGGTETQYF | - | TRBJ2-5 | TRBV27 | -